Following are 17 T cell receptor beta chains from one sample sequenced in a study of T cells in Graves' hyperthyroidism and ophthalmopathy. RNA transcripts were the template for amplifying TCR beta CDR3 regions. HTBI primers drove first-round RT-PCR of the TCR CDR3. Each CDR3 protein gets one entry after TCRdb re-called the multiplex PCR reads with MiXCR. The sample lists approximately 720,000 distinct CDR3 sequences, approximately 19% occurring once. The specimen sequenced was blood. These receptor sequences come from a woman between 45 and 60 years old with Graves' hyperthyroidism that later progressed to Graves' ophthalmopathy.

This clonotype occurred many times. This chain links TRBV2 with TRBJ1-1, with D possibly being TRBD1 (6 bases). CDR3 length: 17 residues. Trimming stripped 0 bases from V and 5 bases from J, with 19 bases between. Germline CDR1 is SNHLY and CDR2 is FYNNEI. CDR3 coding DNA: TGTGCCAGCAGTGAAGCAGGGGGGGGACAAATGGGGACTGAAGCTTTCTTT. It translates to CASSEAGGGQMGTEAFF.

The CDR3 nucleotides are TGCAGCGTTGAAGGGACGCCGTACTCTGGAAACACCATATATTTT. This codes for CSVEGTPYSGNTIYF. This chain joins TRBV29-1 and TRBJ1-3; D call uncertain. Trimming stripped 1 base from V and 0 bases from J, with 10 bases between. This CDR3 has 15 amino acids. From germline, CDR1 is SQVTM and CDR2 ANQGSEA.

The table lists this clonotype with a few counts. The CDR3 DNA is TGCAGTGTTTCAGGGGGGCTTGAAAAACTGTTTTTT. Amino acids: CSVSGGLEKLFF. This sequence joins TRBV20-1 and TRBJ1-4; 7 nucleotides align to TRBD1. The J segment lost 7 bases and the V segment lost 7 bases, leaving 6 bases of the junction unmatched. CDR1 is DFQATT and CDR2 is SNEGSKA in the germline V gene (reference sequence). There are 12 residues in the CDR3.

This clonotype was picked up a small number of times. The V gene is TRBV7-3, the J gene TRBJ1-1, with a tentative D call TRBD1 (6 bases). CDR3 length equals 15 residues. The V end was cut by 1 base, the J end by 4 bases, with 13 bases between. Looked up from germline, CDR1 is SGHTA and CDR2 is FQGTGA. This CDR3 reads CASSLIGGLGTEAFF. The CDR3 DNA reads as TGTGCCAGCAGCTTAATAGGGGGGTTGGGCACTGAAGCTTTCTTT.

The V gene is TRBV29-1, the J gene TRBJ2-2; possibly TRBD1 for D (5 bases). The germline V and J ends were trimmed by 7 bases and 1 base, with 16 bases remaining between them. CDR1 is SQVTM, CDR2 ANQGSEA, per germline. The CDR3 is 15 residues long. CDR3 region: CSAVGGALNTGELFF. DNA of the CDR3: TGCAGCGCAGTAGGTGGGGCACTGAACACCGGGGAGCTGTTTTTT.

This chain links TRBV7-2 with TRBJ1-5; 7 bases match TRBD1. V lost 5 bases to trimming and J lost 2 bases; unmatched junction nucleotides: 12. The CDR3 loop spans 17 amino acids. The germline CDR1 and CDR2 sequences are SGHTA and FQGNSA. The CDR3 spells CASSQGGRGYGNQPQHF. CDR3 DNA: TGTGCCAGCAGCCAGGGGGGGCGGGGTTACGGCAATCAGCCCCAGCATTTT.

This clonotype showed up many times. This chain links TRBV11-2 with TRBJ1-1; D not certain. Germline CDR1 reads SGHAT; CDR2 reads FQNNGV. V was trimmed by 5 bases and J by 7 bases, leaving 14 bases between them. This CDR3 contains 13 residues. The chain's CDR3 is CASSISWEIEAFF. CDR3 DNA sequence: TGTGCCAGCAGCATTAGCTGGGAAATTGAAGCTTTCTTT.

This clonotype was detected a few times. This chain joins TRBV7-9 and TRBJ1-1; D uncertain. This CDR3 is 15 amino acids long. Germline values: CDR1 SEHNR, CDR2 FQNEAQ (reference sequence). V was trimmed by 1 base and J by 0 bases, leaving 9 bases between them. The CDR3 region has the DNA TGTGCCAGCAGCTTAGAATTAATAATGAACACTGAAGCTTTCTTT. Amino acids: CASSLELIMNTEAFF.

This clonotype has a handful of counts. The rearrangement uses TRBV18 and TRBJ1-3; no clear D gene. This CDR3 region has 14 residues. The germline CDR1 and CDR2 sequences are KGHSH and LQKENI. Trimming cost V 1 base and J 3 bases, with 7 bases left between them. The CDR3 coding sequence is TGTGCCAGCTCACCACTTCAGGATGGAAACACCATATATTTT. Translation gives CASSPLQDGNTIYF.

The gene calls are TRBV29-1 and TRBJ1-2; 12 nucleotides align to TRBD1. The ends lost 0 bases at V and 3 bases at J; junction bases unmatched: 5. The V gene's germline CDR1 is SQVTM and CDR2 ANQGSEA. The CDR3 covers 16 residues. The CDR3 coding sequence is TGCAGCGTTGAAGAAAGGGGACAGGGGGCTTACTATGGCTACACCTTC. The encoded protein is CSVEERGQGAYYGYTF.

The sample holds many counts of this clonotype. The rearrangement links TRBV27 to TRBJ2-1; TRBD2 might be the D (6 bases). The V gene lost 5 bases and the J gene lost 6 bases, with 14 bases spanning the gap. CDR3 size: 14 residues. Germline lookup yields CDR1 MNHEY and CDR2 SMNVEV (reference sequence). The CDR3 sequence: CASSGWRGGNEQFF. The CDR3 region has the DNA TGTGCCAGCAGTGGCTGGCGGGGAGGCAATGAGCAGTTCTTC.

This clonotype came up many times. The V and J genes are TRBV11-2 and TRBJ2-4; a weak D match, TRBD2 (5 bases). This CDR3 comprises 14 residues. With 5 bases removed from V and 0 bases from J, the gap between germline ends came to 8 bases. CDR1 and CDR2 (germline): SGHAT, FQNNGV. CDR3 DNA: TGTGCCAGCAGCCCCGGGATAGCCAAAAACATTCAGTACTTC. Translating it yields CASSPGIAKNIQYF.

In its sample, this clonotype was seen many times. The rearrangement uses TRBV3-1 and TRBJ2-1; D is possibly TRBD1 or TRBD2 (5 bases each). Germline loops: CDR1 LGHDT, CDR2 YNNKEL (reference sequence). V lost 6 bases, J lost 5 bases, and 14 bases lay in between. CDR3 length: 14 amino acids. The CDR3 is CASSRTGTDNEQFF. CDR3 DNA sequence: TGTGCCAGCAGTCGAACCGGGACGGACAATGAGCAGTTCTTC.

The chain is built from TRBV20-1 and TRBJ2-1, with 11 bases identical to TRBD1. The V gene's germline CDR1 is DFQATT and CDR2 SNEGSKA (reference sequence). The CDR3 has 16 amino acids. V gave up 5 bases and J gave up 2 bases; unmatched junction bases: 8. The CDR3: CSAEPRDRGTYNEQFF. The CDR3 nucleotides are TGCAGTGCTGAACCTCGGGACAGGGGGACCTACAATGAGCAGTTCTTC.

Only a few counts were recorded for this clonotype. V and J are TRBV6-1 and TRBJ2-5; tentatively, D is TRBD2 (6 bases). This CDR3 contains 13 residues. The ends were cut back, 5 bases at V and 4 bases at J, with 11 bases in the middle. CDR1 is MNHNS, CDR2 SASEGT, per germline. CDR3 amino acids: CASSKEEGETQYF. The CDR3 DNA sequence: TGTGCCAGCAGTAAGGAGGAGGGAGAGACCCAGTACTTC.

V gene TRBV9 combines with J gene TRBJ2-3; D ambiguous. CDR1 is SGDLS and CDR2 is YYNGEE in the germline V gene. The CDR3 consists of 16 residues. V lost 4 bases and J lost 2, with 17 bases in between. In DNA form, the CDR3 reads TGTGCCAGCAGCCCCAGAGGCGGCGACCCCACAGATACGCAGTATTTT. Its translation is CASSPRGGDPTDTQYF.

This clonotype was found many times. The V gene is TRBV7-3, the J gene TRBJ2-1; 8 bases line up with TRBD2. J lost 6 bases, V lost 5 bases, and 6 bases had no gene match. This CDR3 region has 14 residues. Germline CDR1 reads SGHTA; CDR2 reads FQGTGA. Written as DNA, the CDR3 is TGTGCCAGCAGCCCGAGCGGGGGAATCAATGAGCAGTTCTTC. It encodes CASSPSGGINEQFF.